This T cell receptor (beta chain) is drawn from a study of OX40 agonist ivuxolimab in advanced cancers. Study at large: Averaging about 60 years in age, with a range of roughly 23 to 80, the cohort was about 85% male. Anti-PD-1, anti-PD-L1 or anti-CTLA-4 therapy given earlier was allowed, and roughly 40% had some.

Overall study results and limits: At doses 0.1 to 3.0 mg/kg, CD4+ and CD8+ clones expanded.

Blood got drawn at baseline, again on cycle 4 day 1, and then on cycle 7 day 1. Comment on this clone: Its antigen is not identified.

CDR3 length: 13 amino acids. Per the germline V gene, CDR1 is SEHNR and CDR2 is FQNEAQ (reference sequence). Trimming shortened V by 5 bases and J by 5 bases, and 11 bases separated the two germline ends. The assay was immunoSEQ multiplex PCR, and TCRdb's table has in-frame clones only and misses some. Of 65,000 to 80,000 clones listed, over 75% are singletons. Sequences were derived from CD4+ or CD8+ T cells sorted from blood, sampled in a trial of the OX40 agonist ivuxolimab. The chain combines TRBV7-9 with TRBJ2-3; D possibly uses TRBD1 or TRBD2 (5 bases each). This receptor was taken from an adult with an advanced solid tumor such as melanoma, head and neck, liver or kidney cancer. The CDR3 protein is CASSRDGGDTQYF. The CDR3 coding sequence is TGTGCCAGCAGCCGGGACGGAGGAGATACGCAGTATTTT.